This TCR beta chain originates from a study of blood T cell repertoires in COVID-19. About the study: Samples taken during acute and convalescent COVID-19 were collected in the United States, Italy and Spain.

Germline V lookup: CDR1 LNHDA, CDR2 SQIVND (reference sequence). The CDR3 is 14 amino acids. After removal of 9 bases from V and 1 base from J, the junction contained 3 bases not matched to a gene. In the original workflow: Amplification of reference gene primers was used by the study to estimate nucleated cell counts. Only in-frame clones appear in the TCRdb table, and some are missing; sequencing was by immunoSEQ multiplex PCR. The V and J calls and clone size were taken over from that table, and D and trimming were inferred from the DNA. The table lists 100,000 or so clones, roughly 85% of them singletons. Points on this clone: At the DNA level, this CDR3 is encoded by other sequences in the same sample as well.

This chain uses TRBV19 with TRBJ2-2; 9 positions agree with TRBD2. This clonotype was sampled from a woman in her seventies with active or convalescent COVID-19. Sequenced sample: peripheral blood. The CDR3 coding sequence is TGTGCCAGCTCGACTAGCGGGAACACCGGGGAGCTGTTTTTT. The encoded protein is CASSTSGNTGELFF. Full variable domain (remainder filled in from reference TRBV19 and TRBJ2-2): DGGITQSPKYLFRKEGQNVTLSCEQNLNHDAMYWYRQDPGQGLRLIYYSQIVNDFQKGDIAEGYSVSREKKESFPLTVTSAQKNPTAFYLCASSTSGNTGELFFGEGSRLTVL.